This T cell receptor beta chain was retrieved from a study of OX40 agonist ivuxolimab in advanced cancers. TCRdb's table, derived via immunoSEQ multiplex PCR, lists solely in-frame clones and lacks some. Seen here are 70,000 to 95,000 clones, 80% to 90% observed once, and the top ten hold about 1.7%. This clone was counted at least ten times. The CDR3 has 16 amino acids. Looked up from germline, CDR1 is SGHTS and CDR2 is YDEGEE. Trimming cost V 5 bases and J 2 bases, with 19 bases left between them. Sequenced material: CD4+ or CD8+ T cells sorted from blood, taken in a trial of the OX40 agonist ivuxolimab. The receptor comes from an adult with an advanced solid tumor such as melanoma, head and neck, liver or kidney cancer. The chain links TRBV5-8 to TRBJ1-1; perhaps TRBD1 as D (5 bases). The CDR3 DNA reads as TGTGCCAGCAGACGGTGGCCAGGGAGGAGAAACACTGAAGCTTTCTTT. This gives the protein CASRRWPGRRNTEAFF.